This TCR beta chain was found in a study of blood T cell repertoires in COVID-19 (dated by TCRdb to the early 2020s). Regarding the complete study: Samples covering the acute and convalescent phases of COVID-19 were provided by collaborators in the United States, Italy and Spain. The material from the prospective study consisted of cDNA or gDNA derived from T cells, B-cell-depleted T cells, or PBMCs. Subjects who had been exposed to COVID-19, were actively infected with it, or had recovered from it provided the deeply sampled blood TCRbeta repertoires that made up the dataset. The repertoires were made available in a free public database intended to serve as a resource for research on the immune response to SARS-CoV-2. The samples were drawn from the first 160 participants of the ongoing ImmuneRACE study and from over 950 subjects provided by 6 global collaborators. Nearly every sample came with metadata listing a de-identified subject ID, COVID-19 status, age in years and sex. Where available, HLA class I and class II types were obtained from metadata supplied by the sample provider rather than from assay-based typing.

To note about this clone: Its antigen target is currently unknown. Base-call qualities are not available, and no considerably larger clone is one nucleotide away.

TCRbeta CDR3 regions were amplified from genomic DNA by means of the immunoSEQ Assay, a bias-controlled multiplex PCR. In the authors' own workflow: The number of nucleated cells in each sample was estimated from the amplification of reference gene primers within the assay. To quantify the absolute abundance of each unique TCRbeta CDR3 rearrangement, sequence reads were collapsed and filtered. For each sample, productive Simpson clonality was calculated as the square root of Simpson's diversity index over productive rearrangements. Here the immuneACCESS table is served through TCRdb, limited to in-frame sequences with V and J called. Missing clones are a known gap in these copies; in checked studies unresolved V genes cover under half, and the rest lacks a known reason. That table furnishes V, J and clone size, whereas the DNA furnished D and trimming. In this sample the table shows around 190,000 clones, about 78% of which occur a single time. The leading ten clones occupy 8.6% of the sample.

Trimming takes 6 bases from V and 0 bases from J, and the germline ends sit 3 bases apart. CDR1 and CDR2 are read off the germline V gene (reference sequence) as LNHDA and SQIVND. The CDR3 holds 12 amino acids from the cysteine to the phenylalanine. The read is trimmed to its CDR3 DNA, 36 bases read in frame from base 1. Collaborating institutions collected whole blood in K2EDTA tubes following their own protocols. For TCRbeta analysis, collaborators shipped samples in one of three forms: frozen whole blood, isolated PBMCs, or DNA extracted from either of those sample types. Findings and caveats that apply to the study as a whole: The amount of clinical and demographic metadata varied by source and participant and was provided uncurated.

The rearrangement joined TRBV19 to TRBJ1-5; a confident D gene designation cannot be given. The TCR sequence derives from a woman aged 45-59 years with active or convalescent COVID-19. The sequencing sample was made of peripheral blood. The encoded CDR3 is CASRASNQPQHF. The DNA sequence is as follows: TGTGCCAGTAGGGCTAGCAATCAGCCCCAGCATTTT.